Each of the 5 T cell receptor beta chains below was sequenced from the same sample in a study of blood T cell repertoires in COVID-19. Profiling relied on immunoSEQ multiplex PCR, and the TCRdb table lists in-frame clones only, not all of them. The sample contains approximately 86,000 clones, 75% to 90% of which appear only once. Sequencing input: peripheral blood. These receptors originate from a woman between 65 and 79 years old with acute or convalescent COVID-19.

The V and J genes are TRBV6-5 and TRBJ1-1; 8 nucleotides match TRBD1. CDR1 MNHEY and CDR2 SVGAGI come from the germline V gene. The CDR3 has 13 residues. The V and J ends lost 8 bases and 3 bases, in that order; junction bases with no gene match: 5. The CDR3 here is CASGTTGDTEAFF. The CDR3 nucleotides are TGTGCCAGCGGAACGACAGGGGACACTGAAGCTTTCTTT.

This sequence joins TRBV21-1 and TRBJ2-3; the table assigns TRBD1, which was not confirmed against the DNA. TRBV21-1 has pseudogene status. CDR3 size: 15 residues. DNA of the CDR3: TGTGCCAGCAGCAGCGGGGACAGGATTACAGATACGCAGTATTTT. Translated, it gives CASSSGDRITDTQYF.

V is TRBV18 and J is TRBJ2-2; perhaps TRBD2 as D (5 bases). Trimming stripped 2 bases from V and 7 bases from J, with 8 bases between. Germline CDR1 reads KGHSH; CDR2 reads LQKENI. The CDR3 extends over 13 amino acids. This chain's CDR3 is CASSPSGGGELFF. The CDR3 nucleotides read TGTGCCAGCTCACCATCTGGAGGCGGGGAGCTGTTTTTT. Based on the CDR3 plus reference TRBV18 and TRBJ2-2, the full variable domain is NAGVMQNPRHLVRRRGQEARLRCSPMKGHSHVYWYRQLPEEGLKFMVYLQKENIIDESGMPKERFSAEFPKEGPSILRIQQVVRGDSAAYFCASSPSGGGELFFGEGSRLTVL.

The J gene is TRBJ2-3, the V gene TRBV19, with 7 bases aligning to TRBD2. This CDR3 contains 13 residues. In germline, CDR1 is LNHDA, CDR2 SQIVND (reference sequence). The junction had 1 base not matched to a gene; V was cut back by 6 bases and J by 1 base. In DNA, the CDR3 is TGTGCCAGTAGAACTAGCGGCACAGATACGCAGTATTTT. Residues: CASRTSGTDTQYF.

The genes are TRBV9 and TRBJ1-2; D perhaps matches TRBD1 (5 bases). The CDR3 totals 15 residues. The germline V and J ends were trimmed by 0 bases and 2 bases, with 11 bases remaining between them. CDR1 SGDLS and CDR2 YYNGEE come from the germline V gene. CDR3 nucleotides: TGTGCCAGCAGCGTAGCCGCACAGGCGAACTATGGCTACACCTTC. This codes for CASSVAAQANYGYTF.